This T cell receptor beta chain was identified during a study of T-cell reconstitution after alpha-beta-depleted transplantation in children. Germline V lookup: CDR1 SNHLY, CDR2 FYNNEI. The CDR3 sequence is 13 residues long. The V gene lost 3 bases and the J gene lost 6 bases, with 12 bases spanning the gap. Unique molecular identifiers were used to barcode this TCRbeta library. TCRdb reanalysed the PCR reads using MiXCR and keeps one entry per CDR3 protein. This sample carries some 240,000 distinct CDR3 sequences, around 12% of them seen once, and the ten largest clones take roughly 2.6%. This clonotype was found many times.

The sample was PBMCs from the stem cell graft donor, taken from the stem cell graft. The V gene is TRBV2, the J gene TRBJ2-7; maybe TRBD2 (5 bases). The source is a human donor who donated a stem cell graft to a child with acute lymphoblastic leukemia. CDR3 residues: CASSDNSGSEQYF. DNA for the CDR3: TGTGCCAGCAGTGATAATTCGGGGTCCGAGCAGTACTTC.